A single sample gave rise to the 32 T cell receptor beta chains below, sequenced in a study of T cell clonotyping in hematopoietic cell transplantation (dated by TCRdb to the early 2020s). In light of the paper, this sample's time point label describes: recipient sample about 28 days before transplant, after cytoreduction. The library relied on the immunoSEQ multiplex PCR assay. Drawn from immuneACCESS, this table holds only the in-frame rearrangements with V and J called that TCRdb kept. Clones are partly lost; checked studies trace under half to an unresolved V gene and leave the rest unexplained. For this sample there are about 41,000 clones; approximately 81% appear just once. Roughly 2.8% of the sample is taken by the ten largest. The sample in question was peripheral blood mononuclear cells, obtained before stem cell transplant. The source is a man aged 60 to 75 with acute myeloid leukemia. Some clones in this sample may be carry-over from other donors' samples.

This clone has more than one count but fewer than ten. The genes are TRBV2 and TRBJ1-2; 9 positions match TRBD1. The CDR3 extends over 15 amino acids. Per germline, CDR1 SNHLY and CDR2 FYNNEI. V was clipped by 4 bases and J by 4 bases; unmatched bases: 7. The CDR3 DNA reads TGTGCCAGCAGTGGCCGGACAGGGGTCAGCTATGGCTACACCTTC. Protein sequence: CASSGRTGVSYGYTF.

For the CDR3, the DNA is TGTGCCAGCAGTTTATGGGGAGGGGGCGCCGTATCTGGCTACACCTTC. Amino acids: CASSLWGGGAVSGYTF. The V and J genes are TRBV28 and TRBJ1-2; TRBD1 agrees at 7 bases. Germline values: CDR1 MDHEN, CDR2 SYDVKM. This CDR3 has 16 residues. V dropped 0 bases and J dropped 7; count of bases not matched to a gene: 11.

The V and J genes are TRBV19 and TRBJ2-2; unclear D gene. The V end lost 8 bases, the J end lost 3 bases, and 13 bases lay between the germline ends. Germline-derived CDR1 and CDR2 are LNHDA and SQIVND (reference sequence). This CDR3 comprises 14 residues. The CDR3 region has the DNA TGTGCCAGTGAAGTGGCCTCCGACACCGGGGAGCTGTTTTTT. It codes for CASEVASDTGELFF. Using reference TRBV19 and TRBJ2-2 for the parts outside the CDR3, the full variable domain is DGGITQSPKYLFRKEGQNVTLSCEQNLNHDAMYWYRQDPGQGLRLIYYSQIVNDFQKGDIAEGYSVSREKKESFPLTVTSAQKNPTAFYLCASEVASDTGELFFGEGSRLTVL.

CDR3 amino acids: CASGESSGNTIYF. The DNA for the CDR3 is TGTGCCAGCGGTGAGAGCTCTGGAAACACCATATATTTT. The chain combines TRBV7-7 with TRBJ1-3; D unclear. Germline assignment: CDR1 SSHAT and CDR2 FNYEAQ (reference sequence). The CDR3 runs 13 residues. Trimming stripped 8 bases from V and 0 bases from J, with 8 bases between.

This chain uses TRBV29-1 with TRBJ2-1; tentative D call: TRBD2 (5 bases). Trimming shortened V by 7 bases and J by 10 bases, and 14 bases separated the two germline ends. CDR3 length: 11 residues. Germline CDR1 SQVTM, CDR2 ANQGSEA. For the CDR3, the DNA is TGCAGCGCTGTTCCAGGCGGGGAGCAGTTCTTC. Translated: CSAVPGGEQFF.

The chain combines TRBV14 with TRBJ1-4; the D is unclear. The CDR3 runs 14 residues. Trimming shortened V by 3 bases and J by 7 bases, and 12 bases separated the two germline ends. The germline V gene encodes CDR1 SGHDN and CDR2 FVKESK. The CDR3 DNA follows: TGTGCCAGCAGCCATTCGACAAGGAGTGAAAAACTGTTTTTT. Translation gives CASSHSTRSEKLFF. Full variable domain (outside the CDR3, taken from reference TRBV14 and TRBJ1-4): EAGVTQFPSHSVIEKGQTVTLRCDPISGHDNLYWYRRVMGKEIKFLLHFVKESKQDESGMPNNRFLAERTGGTYSTLKVQPAELEDSGVYFCASSHSTRSEKLFFGSGTQLSVL.

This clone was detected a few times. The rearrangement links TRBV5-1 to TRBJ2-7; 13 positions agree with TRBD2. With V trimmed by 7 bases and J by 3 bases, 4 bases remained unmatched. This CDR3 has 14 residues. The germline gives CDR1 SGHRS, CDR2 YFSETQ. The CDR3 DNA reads TGCGCCAGCCACGGGACTAGCGGGATCTACGAGCAGTACTTC. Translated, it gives CASHGTSGIYEQYF. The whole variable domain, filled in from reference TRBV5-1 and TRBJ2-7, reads KAGVTQTPRYLIKTRGQQVTLSCSPISGHRSVSWYQQTPGQGLQFLFEYFSETQRNKGNFPGRFSGRQFSNSRSEMNVSTLELGDSALYLCASHGTSGIYEQYFGPGTRLTVT.

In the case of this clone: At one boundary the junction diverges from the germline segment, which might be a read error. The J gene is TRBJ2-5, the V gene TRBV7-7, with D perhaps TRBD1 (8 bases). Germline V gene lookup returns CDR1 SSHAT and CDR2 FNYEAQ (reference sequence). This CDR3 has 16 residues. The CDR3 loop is CASSLGGDRFQETQYF. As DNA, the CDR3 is TGTGCTAGCAGCTTAGGGGGGGACAGGTTCCAAGAGACCCAGTACTTC.

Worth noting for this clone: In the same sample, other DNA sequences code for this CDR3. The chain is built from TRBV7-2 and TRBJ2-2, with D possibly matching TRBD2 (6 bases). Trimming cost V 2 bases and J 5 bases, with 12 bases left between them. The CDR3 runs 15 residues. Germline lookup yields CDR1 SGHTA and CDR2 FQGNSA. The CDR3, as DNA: TGTGCCAGCAGCTTACCTTTGGCGGGAACCGGGGAGCTGTTTTTT. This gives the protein CASSLPLAGTGELFF.

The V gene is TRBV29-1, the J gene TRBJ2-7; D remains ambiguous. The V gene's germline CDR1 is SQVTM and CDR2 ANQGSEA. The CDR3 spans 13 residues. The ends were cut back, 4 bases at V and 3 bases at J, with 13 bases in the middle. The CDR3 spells CSVASLAGYEQYF. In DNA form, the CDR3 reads TGCAGCGTTGCTTCGCTGGCTGGCTACGAGCAGTACTTC.

This CDR3 reads CASSAQNTEAFF. Here the CDR3 DNA reads TGTGCCAGCAGTGCCCAAAACACTGAAGCTTTCTTT. This rearrangement joins TRBV6-6 to TRBJ1-1; D is undetermined. Per germline, CDR1 MNHNY and CDR2 SVGAGI (reference sequence). The length of the CDR3 is 12 residues. With 5 bases removed from V and 2 bases from J, the gap between germline ends came to 6 bases.

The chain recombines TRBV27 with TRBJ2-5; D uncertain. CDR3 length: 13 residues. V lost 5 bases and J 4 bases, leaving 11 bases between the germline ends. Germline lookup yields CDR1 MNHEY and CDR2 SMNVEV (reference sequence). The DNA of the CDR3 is TGTGCCAGCAGTCTCAGACGAGGAGAGACCCAGTACTTC. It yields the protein CASSLRRGETQYF.

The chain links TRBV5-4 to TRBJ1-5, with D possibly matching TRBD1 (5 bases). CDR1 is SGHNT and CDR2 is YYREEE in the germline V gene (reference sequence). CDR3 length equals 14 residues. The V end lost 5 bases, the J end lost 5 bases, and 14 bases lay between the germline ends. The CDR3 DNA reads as TGTGCCAGCAGGCCCGCCTGGGGGGATCAGCCCCAGCATTTT. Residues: CASRPAWGDQPQHF.

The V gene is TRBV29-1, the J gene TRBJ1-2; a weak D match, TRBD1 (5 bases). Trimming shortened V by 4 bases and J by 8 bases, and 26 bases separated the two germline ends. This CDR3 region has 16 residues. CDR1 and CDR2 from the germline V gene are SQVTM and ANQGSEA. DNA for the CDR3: TGCAGCGTTGGGGAACCGGGGCCCAACGGGAGAGGCGGCTACACCTTC. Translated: CSVGEPGPNGRGGYTF.

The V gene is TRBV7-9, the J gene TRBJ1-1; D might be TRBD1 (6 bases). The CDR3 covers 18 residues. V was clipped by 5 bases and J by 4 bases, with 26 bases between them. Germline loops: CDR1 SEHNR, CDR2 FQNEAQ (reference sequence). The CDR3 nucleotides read TGTGCCAGCAGCCGACTACCTGATACAGGGCGCGGCGGCACTGAAGCTTTCTTT. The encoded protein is CASSRLPDTGRGGTEAFF. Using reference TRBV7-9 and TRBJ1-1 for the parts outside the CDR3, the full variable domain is DTGVSQNPRHKITKRGQNVTFRCDPISEHNRLYWYRQTLGQGPEFLTYFQNEAQLEKSRLLSDRFSAERPKGSFSTLEIQRTEQGDSAMYLCASSRLPDTGRGGTEAFFGQGTRLTVV.

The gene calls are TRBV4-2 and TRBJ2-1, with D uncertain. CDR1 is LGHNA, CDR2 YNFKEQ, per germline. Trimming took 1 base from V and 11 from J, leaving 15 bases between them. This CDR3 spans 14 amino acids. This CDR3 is CASSQGARGRKQFF. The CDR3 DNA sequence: TGTGCCAGCAGCCAAGGAGCGAGAGGTCGGAAGCAGTTCTTC.

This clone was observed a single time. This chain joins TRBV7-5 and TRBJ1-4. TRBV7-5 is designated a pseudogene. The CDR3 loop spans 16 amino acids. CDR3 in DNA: TGTGCCAGAAGCCCGGACCGGAAGGCCCTAACGGGGAAACTGTTTTTT. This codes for CARSPDRKALTGKLFF.

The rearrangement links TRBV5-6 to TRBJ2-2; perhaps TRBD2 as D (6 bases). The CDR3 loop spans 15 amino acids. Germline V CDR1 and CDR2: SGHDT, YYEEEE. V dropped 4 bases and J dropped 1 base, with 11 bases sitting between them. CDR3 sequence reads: CASSGPGVNTGELFF. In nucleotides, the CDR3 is TGTGCCAGCAGCGGCCCGGGGGTGAACACCGGGGAGCTGTTTTTT.

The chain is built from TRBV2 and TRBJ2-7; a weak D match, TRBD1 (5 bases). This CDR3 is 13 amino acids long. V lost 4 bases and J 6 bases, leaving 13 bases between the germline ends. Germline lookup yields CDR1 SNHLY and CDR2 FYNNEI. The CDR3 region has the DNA TGTGCCAGCAGTGGACAGTTAGGGTTCGAGCAGTACTTC. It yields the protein CASSGQLGFEQYF.

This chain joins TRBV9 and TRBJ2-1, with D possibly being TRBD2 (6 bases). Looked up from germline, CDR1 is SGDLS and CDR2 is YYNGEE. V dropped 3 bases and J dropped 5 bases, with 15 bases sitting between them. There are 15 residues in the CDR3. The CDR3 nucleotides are TGTGCCAGCAGCGCCCGGATCGCGGGGAACAATGAGCAGTTCTTC. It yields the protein CASSARIAGNNEQFF.

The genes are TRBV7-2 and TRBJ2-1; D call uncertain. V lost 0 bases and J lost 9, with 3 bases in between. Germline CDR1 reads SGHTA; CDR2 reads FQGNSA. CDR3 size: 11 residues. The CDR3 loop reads CASSLAFEQFF. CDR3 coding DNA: TGTGCCAGCAGCTTAGCGTTTGAGCAGTTCTTC. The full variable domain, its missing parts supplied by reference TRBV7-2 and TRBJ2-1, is GAGVSQSPSNKVTEKGKDVELRCDPISGHTALYWYRQSLGQGLEFLIYFQGNSAPDKSGLPSDRFSAERTGGSVSTLTIQRTQQEDSAVYLCASSLAFEQFFGPGTRLTVL.

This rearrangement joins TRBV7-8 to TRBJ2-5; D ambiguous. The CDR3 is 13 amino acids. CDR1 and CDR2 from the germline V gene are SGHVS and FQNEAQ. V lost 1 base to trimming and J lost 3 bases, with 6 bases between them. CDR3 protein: CASSLGQKETQYF. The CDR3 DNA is TGTGCCAGCAGCTTAGGCCAGAAAGAGACCCAGTACTTC. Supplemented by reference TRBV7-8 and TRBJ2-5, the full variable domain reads GAGVSQSPRYKVAKRGQDVALRCDPISGHVSLFWYQQALGQGPEFLTYFQNEAQLDKSGLPSDRFFAERPEGSVSTLKIQRTQQEDSAVYLCASSLGQKETQYFGPGTRLLVL.

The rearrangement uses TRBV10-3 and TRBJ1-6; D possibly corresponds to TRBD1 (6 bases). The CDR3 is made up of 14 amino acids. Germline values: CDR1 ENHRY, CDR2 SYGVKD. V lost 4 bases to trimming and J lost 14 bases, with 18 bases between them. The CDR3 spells CAISGSQGPRSLHF. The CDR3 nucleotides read TGTGCCATCAGTGGCTCACAGGGACCCCGGTCCCTCCACTTT.

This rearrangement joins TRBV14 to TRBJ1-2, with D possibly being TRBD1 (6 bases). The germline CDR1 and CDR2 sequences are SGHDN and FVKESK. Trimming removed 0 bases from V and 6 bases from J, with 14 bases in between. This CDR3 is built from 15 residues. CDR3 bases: TGTGCCAGCAGCCAAGAACACAGGGAAAGTCATGGCTACACCTTC. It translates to CASSQEHRESHGYTF.

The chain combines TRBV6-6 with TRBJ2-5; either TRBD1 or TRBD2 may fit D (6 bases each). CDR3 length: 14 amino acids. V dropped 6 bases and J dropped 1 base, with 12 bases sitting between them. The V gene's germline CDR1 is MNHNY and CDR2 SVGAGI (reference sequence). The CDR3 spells CASRAGTTQETQYF. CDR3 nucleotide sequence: TGTGCCAGCAGGGCGGGGACAACCCAAGAGACCCAGTACTTC.

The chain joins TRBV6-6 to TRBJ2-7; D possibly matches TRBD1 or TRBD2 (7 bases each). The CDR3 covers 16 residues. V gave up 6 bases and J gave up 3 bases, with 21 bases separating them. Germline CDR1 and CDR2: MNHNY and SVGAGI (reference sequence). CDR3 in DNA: TGTGCCAGCAGGAGAAGCGACAGGGAGGGTGGCTACGAGCAGTACTTC. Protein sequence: CASRRSDREGGYEQYF.

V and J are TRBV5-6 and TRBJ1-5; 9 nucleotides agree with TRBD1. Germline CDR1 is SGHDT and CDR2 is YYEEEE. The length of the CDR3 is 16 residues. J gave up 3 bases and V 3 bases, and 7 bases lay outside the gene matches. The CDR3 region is CASSSLGQGPNQPQHF. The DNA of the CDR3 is TGTGCCAGCAGCTCACTGGGACAGGGCCCCAATCAGCCCCAGCATTTT.

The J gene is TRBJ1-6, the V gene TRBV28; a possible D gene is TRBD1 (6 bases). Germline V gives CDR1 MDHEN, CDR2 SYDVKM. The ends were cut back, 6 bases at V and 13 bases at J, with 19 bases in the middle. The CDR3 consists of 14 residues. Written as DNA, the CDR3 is TGTGCCAGCAGGCCCGGGACACGGCTGGTTCCCCTCCACTTT. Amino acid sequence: CASRPGTRLVPLHF.

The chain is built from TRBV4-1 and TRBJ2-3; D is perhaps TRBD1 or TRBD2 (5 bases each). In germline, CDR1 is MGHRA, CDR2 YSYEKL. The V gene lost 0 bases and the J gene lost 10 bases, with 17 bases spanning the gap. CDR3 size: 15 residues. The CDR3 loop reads CASSQERGSHRPQYF. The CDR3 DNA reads TGCGCCAGCAGCCAAGAACGGGGCTCACATCGACCGCAGTATTTT.

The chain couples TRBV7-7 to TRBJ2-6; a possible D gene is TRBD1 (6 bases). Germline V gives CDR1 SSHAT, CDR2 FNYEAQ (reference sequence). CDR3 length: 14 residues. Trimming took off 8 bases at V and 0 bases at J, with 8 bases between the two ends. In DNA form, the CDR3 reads TGTGCCAGCGCGGACAGCTCTGGGGCCAACGTCCTGACTTTC. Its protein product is CASADSSGANVLTF.

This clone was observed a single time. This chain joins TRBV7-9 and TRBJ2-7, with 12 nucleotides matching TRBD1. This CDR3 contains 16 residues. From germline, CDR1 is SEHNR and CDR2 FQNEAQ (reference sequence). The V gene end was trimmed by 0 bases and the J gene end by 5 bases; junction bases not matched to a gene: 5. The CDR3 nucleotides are TGTGCCAGCAGCTTAGCGCGGGGGACAGGGGGCCACGAGCAGTACTTC. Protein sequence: CASSLARGTGGHEQYF.

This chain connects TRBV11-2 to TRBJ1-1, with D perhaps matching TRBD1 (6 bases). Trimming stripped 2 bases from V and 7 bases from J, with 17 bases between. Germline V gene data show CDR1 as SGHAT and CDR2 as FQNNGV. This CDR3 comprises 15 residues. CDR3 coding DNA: TGTGCCAGCAGCTTAATTGGGGGCGCTTATAATGAAGCTTTCTTT. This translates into CASSLIGGAYNEAFF.